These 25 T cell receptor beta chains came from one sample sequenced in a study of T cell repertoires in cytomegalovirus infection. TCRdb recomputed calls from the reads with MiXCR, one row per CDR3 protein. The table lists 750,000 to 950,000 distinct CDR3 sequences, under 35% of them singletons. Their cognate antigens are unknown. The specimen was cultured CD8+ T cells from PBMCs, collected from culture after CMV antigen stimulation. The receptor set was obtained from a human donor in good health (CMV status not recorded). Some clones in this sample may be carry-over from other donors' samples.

In nucleotides, the CDR3 is TGTGCCAGCAGTCCCCGCCGGGACCGTGCCTACGAGCAGTACTTC. Amino acids: CASSPRRDRAYEQYF. The V call is TRBV6-5, the J call TRBJ2-7; D is perhaps TRBD1 or TRBD2 (5 bases each). This CDR3 contains 15 residues. The V gene's germline CDR1 is MNHEY and CDR2 SVGAGI. V shed 5 bases and J shed 2 bases, with 16 bases lying between them.

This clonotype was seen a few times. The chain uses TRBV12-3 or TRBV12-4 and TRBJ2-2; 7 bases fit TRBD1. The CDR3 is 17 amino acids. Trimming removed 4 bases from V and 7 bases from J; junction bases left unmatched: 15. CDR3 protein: CASSWGNRGAMDGELFF. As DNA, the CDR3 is TGTGCCAGCAGTTGGGGAAACAGGGGCGCAATGGACGGGGAGCTGTTTTTT.

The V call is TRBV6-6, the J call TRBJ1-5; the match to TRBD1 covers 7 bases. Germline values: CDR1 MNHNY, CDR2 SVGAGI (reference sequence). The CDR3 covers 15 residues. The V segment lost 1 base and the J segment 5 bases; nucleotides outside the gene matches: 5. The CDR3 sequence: CASSYLGQTDQPQHF. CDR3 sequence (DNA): TGTGCCAGCAGTTACTTGGGACAGACAGATCAGCCCCAGCATTTT.

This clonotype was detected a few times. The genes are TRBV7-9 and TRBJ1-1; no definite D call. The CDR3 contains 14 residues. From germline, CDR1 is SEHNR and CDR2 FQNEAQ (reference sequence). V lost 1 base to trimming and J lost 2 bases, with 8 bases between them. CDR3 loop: CASSLVYSNTEAFF. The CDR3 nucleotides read TGTGCCAGCAGCTTAGTCTACAGTAACACTGAAGCTTTCTTT.

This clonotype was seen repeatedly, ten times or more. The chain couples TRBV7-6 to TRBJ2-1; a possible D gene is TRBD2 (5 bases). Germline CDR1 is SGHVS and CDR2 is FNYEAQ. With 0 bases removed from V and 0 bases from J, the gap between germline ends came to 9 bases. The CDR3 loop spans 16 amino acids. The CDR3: CASSLATGISYNEQFF. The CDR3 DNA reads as TGTGCCAGCAGCTTAGCTACGGGGATCTCCTACAATGAGCAGTTCTTC.

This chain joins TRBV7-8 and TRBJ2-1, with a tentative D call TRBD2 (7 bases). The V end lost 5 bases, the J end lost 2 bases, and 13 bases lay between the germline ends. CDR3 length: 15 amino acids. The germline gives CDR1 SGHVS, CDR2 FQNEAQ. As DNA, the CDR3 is TGTGCCAGCAGCACGGGGGGCTCCCCCTACAATGAGCAGTTCTTC. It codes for CASSTGGSPYNEQFF.

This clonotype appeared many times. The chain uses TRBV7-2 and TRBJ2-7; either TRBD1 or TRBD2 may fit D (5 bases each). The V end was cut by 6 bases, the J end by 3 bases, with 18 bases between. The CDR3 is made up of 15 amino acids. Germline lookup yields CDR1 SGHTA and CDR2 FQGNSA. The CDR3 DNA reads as TGTGCCAGCAGTATGTTAGAGGGGCCTCACTACGAGCAGTACTTC. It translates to CASSMLEGPHYEQYF.

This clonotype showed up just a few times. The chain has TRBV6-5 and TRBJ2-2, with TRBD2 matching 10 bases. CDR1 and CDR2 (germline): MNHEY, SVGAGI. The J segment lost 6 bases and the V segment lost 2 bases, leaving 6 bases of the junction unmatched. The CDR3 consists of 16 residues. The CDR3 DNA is TGTGCCAGCAGTTACCTAATAGCGGGGGGCTCCGGGGAGCTGTTTTTT. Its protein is CASSYLIAGGSGELFF.

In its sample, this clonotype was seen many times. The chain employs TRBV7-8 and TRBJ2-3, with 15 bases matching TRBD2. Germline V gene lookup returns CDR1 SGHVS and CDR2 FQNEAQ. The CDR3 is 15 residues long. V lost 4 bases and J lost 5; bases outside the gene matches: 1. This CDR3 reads CASSWTSGGVDTQYF. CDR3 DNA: TGTGCCAGCAGCTGGACTAGCGGGGGGGTAGATACGCAGTATTTT. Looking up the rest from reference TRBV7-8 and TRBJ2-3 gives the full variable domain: GAGVSQSPRYKVAKRGQDVALRCDPISGHVSLFWYQQALGQGPEFLTYFQNEAQLDKSGLPSDRFFAERPEGSVSTLKIQRTQQEDSAVYLCASSWTSGGVDTQYFGPGTRLTVL.

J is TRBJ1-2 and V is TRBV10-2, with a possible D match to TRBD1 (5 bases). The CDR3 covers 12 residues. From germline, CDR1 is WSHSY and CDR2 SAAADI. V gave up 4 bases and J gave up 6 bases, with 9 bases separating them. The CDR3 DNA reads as TGCGCCAGCAGTGTGGGAGGGGATGGCTACACCTTC. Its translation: CASSVGGDGYTF.

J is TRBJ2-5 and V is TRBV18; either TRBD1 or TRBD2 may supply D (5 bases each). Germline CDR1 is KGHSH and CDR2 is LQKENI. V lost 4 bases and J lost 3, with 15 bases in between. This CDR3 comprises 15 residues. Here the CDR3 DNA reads TGTGCCAGCTCACTAGGGACCCTCAGGGAAGAGACCCAGTACTTC. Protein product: CASSLGTLREETQYF.

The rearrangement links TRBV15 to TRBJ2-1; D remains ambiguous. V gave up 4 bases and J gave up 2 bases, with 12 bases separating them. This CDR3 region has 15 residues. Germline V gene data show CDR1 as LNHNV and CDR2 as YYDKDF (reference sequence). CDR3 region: CATSTLASAYNEQFF. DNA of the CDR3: TGTGCCACCAGCACTCTCGCATCTGCCTACAATGAGCAGTTCTTC.

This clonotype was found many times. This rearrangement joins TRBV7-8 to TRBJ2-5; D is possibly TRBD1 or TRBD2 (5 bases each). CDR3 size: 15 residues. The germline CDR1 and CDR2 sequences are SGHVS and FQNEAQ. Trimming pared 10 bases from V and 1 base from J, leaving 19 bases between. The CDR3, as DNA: TGTGCCATCTCTGGTCCGGGGCGTACCCAAGAGACCCAGTACTTC. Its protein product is CAISGPGRTQETQYF.

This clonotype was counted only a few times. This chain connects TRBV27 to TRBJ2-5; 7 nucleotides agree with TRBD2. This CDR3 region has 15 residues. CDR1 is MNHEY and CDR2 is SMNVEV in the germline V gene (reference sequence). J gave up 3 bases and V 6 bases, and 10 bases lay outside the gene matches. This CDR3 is CASRDKERGEETQYF. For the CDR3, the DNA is TGTGCCAGCAGGGATAAGGAGCGGGGAGAAGAGACCCAGTACTTC.

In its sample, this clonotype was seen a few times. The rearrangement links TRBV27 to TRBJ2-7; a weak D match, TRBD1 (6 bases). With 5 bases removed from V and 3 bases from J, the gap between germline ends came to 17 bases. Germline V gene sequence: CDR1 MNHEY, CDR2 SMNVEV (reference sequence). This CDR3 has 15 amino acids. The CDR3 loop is CASSANPGTLYEQYV. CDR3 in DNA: TGTGCCAGCAGTGCGAACCCTGGGACACTCTACGAGCAGTACGTC.

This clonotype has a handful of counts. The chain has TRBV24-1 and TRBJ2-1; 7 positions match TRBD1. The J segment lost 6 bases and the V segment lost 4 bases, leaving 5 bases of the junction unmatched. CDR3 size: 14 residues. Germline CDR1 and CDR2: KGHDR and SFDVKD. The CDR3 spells CATSDETGFNEQFF. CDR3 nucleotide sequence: TGTGCCACCAGTGACGAGACAGGGTTCAATGAGCAGTTCTTC.

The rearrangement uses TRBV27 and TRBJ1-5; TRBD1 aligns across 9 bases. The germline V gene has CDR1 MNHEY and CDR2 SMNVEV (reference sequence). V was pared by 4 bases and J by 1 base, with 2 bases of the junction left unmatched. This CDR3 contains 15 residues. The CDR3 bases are TGTGCCAGCAGTTCGACAGGGGGAAGCAATCAGCCCCAGCATTTT. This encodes CASSSTGGSNQPQHF.

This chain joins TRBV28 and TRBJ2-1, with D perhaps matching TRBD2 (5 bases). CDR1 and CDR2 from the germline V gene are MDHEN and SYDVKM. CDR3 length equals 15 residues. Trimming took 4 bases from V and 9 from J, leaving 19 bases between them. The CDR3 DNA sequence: TGTGCCAGCAGTTCTGGACTCAGAAGAGGGAGTGAGCAGTTCTTC. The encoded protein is CASSSGLRRGSEQFF.

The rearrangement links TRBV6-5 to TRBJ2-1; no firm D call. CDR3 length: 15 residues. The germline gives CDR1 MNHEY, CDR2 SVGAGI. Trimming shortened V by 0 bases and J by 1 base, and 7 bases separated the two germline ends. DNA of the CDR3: TGTGCCAGCAGTTACTCTGGTTATTCCTACAATGAGCAGTTCTTC. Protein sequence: CASSYSGYSYNEQFF.

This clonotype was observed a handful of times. The CDR3 coding sequence is TGTGCCAGCAGCTTAACAGGGTTCCCCGGGGAGCTGTTTTTT. Its protein is CASSLTGFPGELFF. V is TRBV5-5 and J is TRBJ2-2, with TRBD1 as a possible D gene (6 bases). V was shortened by 2 bases and J by 6 bases, with 11 bases between the two germline ends. Germline V gene lookup returns CDR1 SGHKS and CDR2 YYEKEE (reference sequence). CDR3 length: 14 residues.

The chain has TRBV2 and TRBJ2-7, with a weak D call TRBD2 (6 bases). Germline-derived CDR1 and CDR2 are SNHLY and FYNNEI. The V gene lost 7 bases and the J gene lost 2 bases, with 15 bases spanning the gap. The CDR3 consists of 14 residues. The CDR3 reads CASTWDRGTYEQYF. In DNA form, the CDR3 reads TGTGCCAGCACGTGGGACCGGGGGACCTACGAGCAGTACTTC.

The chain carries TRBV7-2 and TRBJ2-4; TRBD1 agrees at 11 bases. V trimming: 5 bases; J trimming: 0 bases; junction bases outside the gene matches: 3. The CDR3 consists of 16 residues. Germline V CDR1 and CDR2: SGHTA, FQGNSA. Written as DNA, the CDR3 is TGTGCCAGCAGCCTGGGACAGGGGGTAGCCAAAAACATTCAGTACTTC. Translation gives CASSLGQGVAKNIQYF.

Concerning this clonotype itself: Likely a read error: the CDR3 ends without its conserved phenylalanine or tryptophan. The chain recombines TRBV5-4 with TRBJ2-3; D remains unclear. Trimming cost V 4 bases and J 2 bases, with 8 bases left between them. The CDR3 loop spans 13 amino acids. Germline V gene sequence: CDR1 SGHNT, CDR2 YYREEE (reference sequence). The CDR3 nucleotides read TGTGCCAGCAGCGTTCGCAACACAGATACGCAGTATTCT. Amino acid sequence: CASSVRNTDTQYS.

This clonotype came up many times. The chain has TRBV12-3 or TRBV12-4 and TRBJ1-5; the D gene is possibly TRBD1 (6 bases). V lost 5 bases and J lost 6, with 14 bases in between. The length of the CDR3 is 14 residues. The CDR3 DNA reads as TGTGCCAGCAGTCTCACGGGGGCGGGTCAGCCCCAGCATTTT. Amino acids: CASSLTGAGQPQHF.

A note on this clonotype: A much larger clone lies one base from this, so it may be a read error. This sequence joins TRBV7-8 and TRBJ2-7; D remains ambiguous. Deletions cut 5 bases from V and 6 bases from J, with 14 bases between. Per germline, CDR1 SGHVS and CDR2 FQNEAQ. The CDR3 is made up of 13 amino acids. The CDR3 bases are TGTGCCAGCAGCGTAAGGAAGGTGGTCGAGCAGTACTTC. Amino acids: CASSVRKVVEQYF.